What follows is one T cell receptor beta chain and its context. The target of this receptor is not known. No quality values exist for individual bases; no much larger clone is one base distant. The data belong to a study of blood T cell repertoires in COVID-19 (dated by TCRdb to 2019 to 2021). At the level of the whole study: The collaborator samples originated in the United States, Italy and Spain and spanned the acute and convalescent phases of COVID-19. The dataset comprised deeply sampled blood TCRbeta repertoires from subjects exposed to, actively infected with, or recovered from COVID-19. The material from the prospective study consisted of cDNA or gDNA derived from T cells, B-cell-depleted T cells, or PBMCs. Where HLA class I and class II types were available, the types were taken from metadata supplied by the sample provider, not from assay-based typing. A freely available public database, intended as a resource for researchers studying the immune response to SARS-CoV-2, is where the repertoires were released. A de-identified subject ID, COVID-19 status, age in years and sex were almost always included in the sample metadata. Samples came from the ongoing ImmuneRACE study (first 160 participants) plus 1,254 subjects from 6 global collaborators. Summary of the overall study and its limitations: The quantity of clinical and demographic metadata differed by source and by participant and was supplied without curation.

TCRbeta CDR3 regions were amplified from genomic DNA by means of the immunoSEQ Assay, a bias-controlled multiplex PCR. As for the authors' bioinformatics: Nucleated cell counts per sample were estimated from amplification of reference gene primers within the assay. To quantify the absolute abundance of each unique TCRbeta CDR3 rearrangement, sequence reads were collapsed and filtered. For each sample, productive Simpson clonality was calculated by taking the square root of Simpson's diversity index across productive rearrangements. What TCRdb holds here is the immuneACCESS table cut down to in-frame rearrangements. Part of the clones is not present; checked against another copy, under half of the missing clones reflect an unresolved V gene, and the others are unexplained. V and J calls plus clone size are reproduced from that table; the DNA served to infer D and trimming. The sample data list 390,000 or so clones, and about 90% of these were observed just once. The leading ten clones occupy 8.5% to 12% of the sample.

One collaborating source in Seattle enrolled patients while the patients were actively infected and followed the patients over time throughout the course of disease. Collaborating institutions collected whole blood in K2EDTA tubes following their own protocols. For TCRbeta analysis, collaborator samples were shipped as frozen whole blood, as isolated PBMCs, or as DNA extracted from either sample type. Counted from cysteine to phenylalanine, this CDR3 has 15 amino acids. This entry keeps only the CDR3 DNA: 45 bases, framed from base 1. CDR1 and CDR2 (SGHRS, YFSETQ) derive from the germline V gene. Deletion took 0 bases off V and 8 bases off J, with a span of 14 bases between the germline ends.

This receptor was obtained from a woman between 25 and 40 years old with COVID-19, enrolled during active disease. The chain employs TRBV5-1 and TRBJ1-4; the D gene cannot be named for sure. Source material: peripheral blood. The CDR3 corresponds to CASSLVGGGGEKLFF. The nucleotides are TGCGCCAGCAGCTTGGTGGGCGGCGGAGGGGAAAAACTGTTTTTT. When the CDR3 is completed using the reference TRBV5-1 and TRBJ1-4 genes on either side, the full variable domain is KAGVTQTPRYLIKTRGQQVTLSCSPISGHRSVSWYQQTPGQGLQFLFEYFSETQRNKGNFPGRFSGRQFSNSRSEMNVSTLELGDSALYLCASSLVGGGGEKLFFGSGTQLSVL.